This T cell receptor beta chain was profiled in a study of T cell responses to AZD1222 COVID-19 vaccine. Measured with immunoSEQ multiplex PCR; TCRdb has only the in-frame clones, and not every one. The repertoire holds more than 150,000 clones, with 85% to 90% as singletons. Study observations and caveats: Among spike-specific TCRs, nearly half reportedly target unmutated variant regions. Repertoire collection took place solely once the T cell response had peaked.

As to this clone: The antigen remains unidentified.

V lost 5 bases, J lost 2 bases, and 10 bases lay in between. This CDR3 contains 14 residues. Germline V CDR1 and CDR2: SEHNR, FQNEAQ (reference sequence). The clonotype comes from an adult in good health. The input for sequencing was peripheral blood, taken on day 0 of AZD1222 vaccination. This chain uses TRBV7-9 with TRBJ1-3; D remains ambiguous. In DNA form, the CDR3 reads TGTGCCAGCAGCCTGAGGACGGCTGGAAACACCATATATTTT. It yields the protein CASSLRTAGNTIYF.